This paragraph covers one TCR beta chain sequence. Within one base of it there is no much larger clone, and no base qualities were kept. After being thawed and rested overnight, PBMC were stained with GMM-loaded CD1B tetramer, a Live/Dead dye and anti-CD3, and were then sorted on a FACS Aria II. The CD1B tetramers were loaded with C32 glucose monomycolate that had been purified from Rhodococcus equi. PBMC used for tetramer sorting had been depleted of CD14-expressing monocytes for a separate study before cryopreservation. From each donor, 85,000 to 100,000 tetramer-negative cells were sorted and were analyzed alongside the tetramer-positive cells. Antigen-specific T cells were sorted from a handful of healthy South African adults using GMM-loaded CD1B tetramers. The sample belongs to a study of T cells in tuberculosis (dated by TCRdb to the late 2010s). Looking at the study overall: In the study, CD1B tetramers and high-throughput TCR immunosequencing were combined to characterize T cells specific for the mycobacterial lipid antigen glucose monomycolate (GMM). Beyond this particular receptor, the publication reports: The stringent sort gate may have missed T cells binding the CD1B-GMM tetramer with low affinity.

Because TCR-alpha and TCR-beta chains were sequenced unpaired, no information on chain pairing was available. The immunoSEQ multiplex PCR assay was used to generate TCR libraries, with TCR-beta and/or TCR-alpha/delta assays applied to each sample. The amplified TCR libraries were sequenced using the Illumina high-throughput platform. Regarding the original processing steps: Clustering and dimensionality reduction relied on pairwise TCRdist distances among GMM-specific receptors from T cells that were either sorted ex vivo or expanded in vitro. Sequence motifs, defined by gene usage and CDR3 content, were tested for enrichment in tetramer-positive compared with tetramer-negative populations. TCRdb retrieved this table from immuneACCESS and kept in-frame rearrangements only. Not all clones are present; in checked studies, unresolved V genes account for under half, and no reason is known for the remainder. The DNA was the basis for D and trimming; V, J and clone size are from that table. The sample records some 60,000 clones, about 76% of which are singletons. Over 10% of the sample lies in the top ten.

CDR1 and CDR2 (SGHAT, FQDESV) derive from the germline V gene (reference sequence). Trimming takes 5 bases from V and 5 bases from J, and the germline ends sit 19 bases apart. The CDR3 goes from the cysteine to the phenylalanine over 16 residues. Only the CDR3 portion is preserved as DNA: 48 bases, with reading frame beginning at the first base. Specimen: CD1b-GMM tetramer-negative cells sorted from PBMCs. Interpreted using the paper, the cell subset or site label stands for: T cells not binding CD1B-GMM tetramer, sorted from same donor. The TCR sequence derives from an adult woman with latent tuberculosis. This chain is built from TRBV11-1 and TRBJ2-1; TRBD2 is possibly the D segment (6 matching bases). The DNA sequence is TGTGCCAGCAGCCTCATTTCACGGACTATAAACAATGAGCAGTTCTTC. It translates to CASSLISRTINNEQFF. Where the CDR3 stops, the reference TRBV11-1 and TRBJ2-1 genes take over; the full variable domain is EAEVAQSPRYKITEKSQAVAFWCDPISGHATLYWYRQILGQGPELLVQFQDESVVDDSQLPKDRFSAERLKGVDSTLKIQPAELGDSAMYLCASSLISRTINNEQFFGPGTRLTVL.